A single sample is the source of the 19 T cell receptor beta chains below, sequenced in a study of T-cell memory formation after mild COVID-19. Each CDR3 protein gets one entry after TCRdb re-called the 5' RACE reads with MiXCR. In the table there are 85,000 to 130,000 distinct CDR3 sequences, about an eighth of which are singletons. Sequencing was done on a sample of PBMCs or a T cell subset sorted from them (not recorded which). These receptor sequences come from an adult woman who had mild COVID-19 (a few samples of this study predate the infection). Cell type and time point are not known.

The sample holds a few counts of this clonotype. The V gene is TRBV6-6, the J gene TRBJ2-7; TRBD2 agrees at 9 bases. The length of the CDR3 is 14 residues. Germline trimming cut 8 bases from V and 8 bases from J; bases unmatched to any gene: 13. The V gene's germline CDR1 is MNHNY and CDR2 SVGAGI (reference sequence). CDR3 loop: CASSLGVAGDKQYF. In DNA, the CDR3 is TGTGCCAGCTCTTTGGGAGTAGCGGGAGACAAGCAGTACTTC.

The V call is TRBV7-9, the J call TRBJ2-7, with D possibly matching TRBD2 (6 bases). Germline V gives CDR1 SEHNR, CDR2 FQNEAQ (reference sequence). This CDR3 is 14 amino acids long. V lost 3 bases to trimming and J lost 6 bases, with 15 bases between them. The CDR3 region is CASSLVGSEGEQYF. Written as DNA, the CDR3 is TGTGCCAGCAGCTTGGTGGGGTCGGAGGGCGAGCAGTACTTC.

A note on this clonotype: A read error may account for a junction end that differs from germline. The gene calls are TRBV11-2 and TRBJ2-3; tentative D call: TRBD2 (5 bases). There are 14 residues in the CDR3. Germline V CDR1 and CDR2: SGHAT, FQNNGV. The CDR3 is CASSLSLDTDTKYF. The DNA for the CDR3 is TGTGCCAGCAGCTTGTCACTAGACACAGATACGAAGTATTTT.

This clonotype has a handful of counts. The rearrangement joins TRBV7-9 to TRBJ1-1; weak D call: TRBD1 (6 bases). CDR3 size: 14 residues. V was clipped by 11 bases and J by 3 bases, with 19 bases between them. Germline lookup yields CDR1 SEHNR and CDR2 FQNEAQ (reference sequence). In DNA, the CDR3 is TGTGCCGCAGAAGGACAGTGGTACGACACTGAAGCTTTCTTT. Amino acids: CAAEGQWYDTEAFF.

This clonotype was picked up many times. The chain joins TRBV6-5 to TRBJ2-1; the D is unclear. The V gene's germline CDR1 is MNHEY and CDR2 SVGAGI. CDR3 length: 13 amino acids. Between the trimmed V and J ends, which lost 1 base and 5 bases, there was a span of 6 bases. CDR3 loop: CASSYYLNNEQFF. CDR3 DNA sequence: TGTGCCAGCAGTTACTACCTCAACAATGAGCAGTTCTTC.

This clonotype came up a few times. The CDR3 sequence: CASSQVSGRRTANTGELFF. In DNA form, the CDR3 reads TGTGCCAGCAGCCAAGTCAGTGGACGGAGGACGGCGAACACCGGGGAGCTGTTTTTT. The V call is TRBV3-1, the J call TRBJ2-2, with a weak D call TRBD2 (5 bases). The CDR3 runs 19 residues. V was cut by 1 base and J by 0 bases, with 18 bases left in between. Germline values: CDR1 LGHDT, CDR2 YNNKEL (reference sequence).

The chain links TRBV5-1 to TRBJ1-1; TRBD1 agrees at 8 bases. Germline V gene data show CDR1 as SGHRS and CDR2 as YFSETQ. The CDR3 has 12 residues. The J segment lost 10 bases and the V segment lost 3 bases, leaving 5 bases of the junction unmatched. CDR3 sequence reads: CASSSGGGGAFF. The DNA of the CDR3 is TGCGCCAGCAGCTCAGGGGGCGGGGGAGCTTTCTTT.

The chain is built from TRBV12-3 or TRBV12-4 and TRBJ2-7; a weak D match, TRBD1 (5 bases). There are 15 residues in the CDR3. Deletions cut 3 bases from V and 1 base from J, with 13 bases between. The DNA of the CDR3 is TGTGCCAGCAGTTTCCACCTCACAGGATCCTACGAGCAGTACTTC. Its translation: CASSFHLTGSYEQYF.

The gene calls are TRBV30 and TRBJ2-4; D not certain. Trimming pared 1 base from V and 3 bases from J, leaving 4 bases between. Germline V CDR1 and CDR2: GTSNPN, SVGIG (reference sequence). This CDR3 spans 12 amino acids. DNA for the CDR3: TGTGCCTGGAGTGACGACAAAAACATTCAGTACTTC. This sequence encodes CAWSDDKNIQYF. The full variable domain, its missing parts supplied by reference TRBV30 and TRBJ2-4, is SQTIHQWPATLVQPVGSPLSLECTVEGTSNPNLYWYRQAAGRGLQLLFYSVGIGQISSEVPQNLSASRPQDRQFILSSKKLLLSDSGFYLCAWSDDKNIQYFGAGTRLSVL.

This clonotype was observed a handful of times. This chain joins TRBV29-1 and TRBJ1-2, with D possibly matching TRBD1 (6 bases). Germline V gene lookup returns CDR1 SQVTM and CDR2 ANQGSEA. CDR3 length: 13 amino acids. Trimming removed 7 bases from V and 3 bases from J, with 15 bases in between. The CDR3 is CSALRTEDYGYTF. CDR3 nucleotide sequence: TGCAGCGCCTTAAGGACAGAGGACTATGGCTACACCTTC. The complete variable domain, with remaining parts taken from reference TRBV29-1 and TRBJ1-2, reads SAVISQKPSRDICQRGTSLTIQCQVDSQVTMMFWYRQQPGQSLTLIATANQGSEATYESGFVIDKFPISRPNLTFSTLTVSNMSPEDSSIYLCSALRTEDYGYTFGSGTRLTVV.

The chain combines TRBV29-1 with TRBJ1-1, with D perhaps matching TRBD1 (5 bases). Germline V lookup: CDR1 SQVTM, CDR2 ANQGSEA. The V and J ends lost 7 bases and 3 bases respectively, with 15 bases between them. The length of the CDR3 is 13 residues. CDR3 in amino acids: CSASQTGDTEAFF. In nucleotides, the CDR3 is TGCAGCGCTTCCCAGACGGGGGACACTGAAGCTTTCTTT.

This clonotype occurred many times. The rearrangement joins TRBV5-1 to TRBJ2-7, with D tentatively TRBD2 (6 bases). The CDR3 loop spans 13 amino acids. With 4 bases removed from V and 5 bases from J, the gap between germline ends came to 13 bases. Germline-derived CDR1 and CDR2 are SGHRS and YFSETQ. CDR3 amino acids: CASSPGLLDEQYF. In DNA form, the CDR3 reads TGCGCCAGCAGCCCGGGACTTCTGGACGAGCAGTACTTC.

This clonotype was picked up a small number of times. The J gene is TRBJ2-1, the V gene TRBV27, with 9 nucleotides matching TRBD1. The germline gives CDR1 MNHEY, CDR2 SMNVEV (reference sequence). V shed 4 bases and J 8 bases; nucleotides not matched to a gene: 6. There are 14 residues in the CDR3. The CDR3 DNA sequence: TGTGCCAGCAGTTACCCGGGACAGGGTTATGAGCAGTTCTTC. Translated: CASSYPGQGYEQFF.

The chain couples TRBV2 to TRBJ2-5; 8 bases fit TRBD1. V was pared by 3 bases and J by 1 base, with 7 bases of the junction left unmatched. This CDR3 is 16 amino acids long. The germline gives CDR1 SNHLY, CDR2 FYNNEI. The CDR3 is CASSDLLGQAQETQYF. CDR3 DNA: TGTGCCAGCAGTGATCTGTTGGGACAGGCCCAAGAGACCCAGTACTTC.

The chain uses TRBV30 and TRBJ1-2; a weak D match, TRBD1 (5 bases). The CDR3 totals 12 residues. V shed 0 bases and J shed 8 bases, with 10 bases lying between them. Germline CDR1 reads GTSNPN; CDR2 reads SVGIG (reference sequence). The CDR3 protein is CAWSVGKGGYTF. CDR3 DNA sequence: TGTGCCTGGAGTGTCGGCAAGGGGGGCTACACCTTC.

The V call is TRBV11-2, the J call TRBJ2-7; D is uncertain. The germline V gene encodes CDR1 SGHAT and CDR2 FQNNGV. The V gene lost 5 bases and the J gene lost 5 bases, with 19 bases spanning the gap. The CDR3 consists of 15 residues. The CDR3 is CASSPTGQFNHEQYF. DNA of the CDR3: TGTGCCAGCAGCCCCACCGGGCAGTTTAACCACGAGCAGTACTTC.

The table lists this clonotype with a few counts. V usage is TRBV6-2 or TRBV6-3 and J usage is TRBJ1-2, with TRBD1 matching 7 bases. The CDR3 consists of 16 residues. The germline V gene has CDR1 MNHEY and CDR2 SVGEGT. The V segment lost 2 bases and the J segment 6 bases; nucleotides outside the gene matches: 12. The CDR3 spells CASSYPSDREENGYTF. The CDR3 DNA sequence: TGTGCCAGCAGTTACCCAAGCGACAGGGAGGAAAATGGCTACACCTTC.

This clonotype was found a few times. The rearrangement uses TRBV10-3 and TRBJ2-1; 7 positions match TRBD2. CDR1 and CDR2 (germline): ENHRY, SYGVKD. The ends lost 0 bases at V and 10 bases at J; junction bases unmatched: 6. The CDR3 runs to 14 residues. CDR3 residues: CAISESAGQGEQFF. The CDR3 DNA is TGTGCCATCAGTGAGTCAGCGGGGCAGGGCGAGCAGTTCTTC.

The rearrangement uses TRBV7-9 and TRBJ1-2; the match to TRBD1 covers 9 bases. The CDR3 totals 13 residues. The V gene's germline CDR1 is SEHNR and CDR2 FQNEAQ (reference sequence). With V trimmed by 5 bases and J by 6 bases, 4 bases remained unmatched. The CDR3 sequence: CASSLGQGNGYTF. In nucleotides, the CDR3 is TGTGCCAGCAGCCTCGGACAGGGGAATGGCTACACCTTC.